Sequencing of this T cell receptor (beta chain) was carried out in a study of blood T cell repertoires in COVID-19. About the study: Italy, Spain and the United States were the sources of the convalescent and acute COVID-19 samples. T cells, B-cell-depleted T cells, or PBMCs supplied cDNA or gDNA.

CDR1 is MNHEY and CDR2 is SVGAGI in the germline V gene. V shed 4 bases, J shed 6 bases, and the junction held 3 bases outside the gene matches. The length of the CDR3 is 14 residues. Those enrolled in Seattle joined during active infection and were followed longitudinally afterward. Methods used by the authors: Estimation of nucleated cell counts was performed using reference gene primer amplification. Profiling relied on immunoSEQ multiplex PCR, and the TCRdb table lists in-frame clones only, not all of them. That table is the source of V, J and clone size, and D and trimming were worked out from the DNA. The profile covers approximately 170,000 clones, with 80% to 85% appearing a single time and about 14% taken by the ten largest.

The sequenced sample was peripheral blood. The chain recombines TRBV6-5 with TRBJ2-1, with TRBD1 matching over 10 bases. The TCR comes from an older woman with COVID-19, enrolled during active disease. The CDR3 DNA reads TGTGCCAGCAGTTTCCGGACAGGGGGCAATGAGCAGTTCTTC. It yields the protein CASSFRTGGNEQFF.